One sample yielded the 5 T cell receptor beta chains listed below, sequenced in a study of T cell repertoires in cytomegalovirus infection. MiXCR, applied by TCRdb to the reads, yields one record per CDR3 protein. The sample lists about 300,000 distinct CDR3 sequences, roughly 9.3% seen once, with 2% to 3% in the top ten. The specimen sequenced was PBMCs. All receptors come from a human donor in good health (CMV status not recorded). Some clones in this sample may be carry-over from other donors' samples.

This clonotype appeared a few times. The chain combines TRBV9 with TRBJ2-5; 8 positions agree with TRBD2. Germline loops: CDR1 SGDLS, CDR2 YYNGEE. The V gene end was trimmed by 0 bases and the J gene end by 4 bases; junction bases not matched to a gene: 8. The CDR3 consists of 16 residues. The DNA of the CDR3 is TGTGCCAGCAGCGTAGGGGGAGCGGGGGCAGGAGAGACCCAGTACTTC. This gives the protein CASSVGGAGAGETQYF. Looking up the rest from reference TRBV9 and TRBJ2-5 gives the full variable domain: DSGVTQTPKHLITATGQRVTLRCSPRSGDLSVYWYQQSLDQGLQFLIQYYNGEERAKGNILERFSAQQFPDLHSELNLSSLELGDSALYFCASSVGGAGAGETQYFGPGTRLLVL.

This clonotype showed up many times. The genes are TRBV28 and TRBJ2-3, with D unclear. Germline V CDR1 and CDR2: MDHEN, SYDVKM. V lost 2 bases, J lost 6 bases, and 12 bases lay in between. CDR3 length: 14 residues. CDR3 coding DNA: TGTGCCAGCAGTTTACATCCCCAAGTTGATACGCAGTATTTT. Translation: CASSLHPQVDTQYF.

This clonotype was found many times. The gene calls are TRBV15 and TRBJ2-3; D is undetermined. The CDR3 sequence is 17 residues long. V gave up 0 bases and J gave up 2 bases, with 15 bases separating them. CDR1 is LNHNV and CDR2 is YYDKDF in the germline V gene (reference sequence). CDR3 bases: TGTGCCACCAGCAGAGATGGGCAGGCGACGACCACAGATACGCAGTATTTT. Residues: CATSRDGQATTTDTQYF.

The CDR3 sequence: CASSYNLGTGELFF. CDR3 nucleotide sequence: TGTGCCAGCAGTTACAACTTGGGTACCGGGGAGCTGTTTTTT. This chain links TRBV6-2 or TRBV6-3 with TRBJ2-2; unclear D gene. Looked up from germline, CDR1 is MNHEY and CDR2 is SVGEGT. The V end lost 2 bases, the J end lost 5 bases, and 9 bases lay between the germline ends. The CDR3 runs 14 residues.

This clonotype came up a few times. The chain carries TRBV2 and TRBJ1-2, with 9 bases matching TRBD1. Looked up from germline, CDR1 is SNHLY and CDR2 is FYNNEI. V lost 8 bases and J lost 0; bases outside the gene matches: 4. The CDR3 covers 14 residues. CDR3 protein: CASVDRGSNYGYTF. CDR3 nucleotide sequence: TGTGCCAGCGTAGACAGGGGGTCTAACTATGGCTACACCTTC.